Each of the 31 T cell receptor beta chains below was sequenced from the same sample in a study of control samples from healthy donors and cancer patients. Using immunoSEQ multiplex PCR, the repertoire was profiled, and TCRdb retains in-frame clones only, with some absent. The table shows fewer than 200,000 clones, with about 92% occurring only once. The source material was blood. These receptor sequences come from a man aged 25-45 years in good health.

This chain joins TRBV9 and TRBJ2-5; 9 bases are shared with TRBD2. CDR1 and CDR2 (germline): SGDLS, YYNGEE. CDR3 length equals 15 residues. J lost 5 bases, V lost 0 bases, and 5 bases had no gene match. In DNA, the CDR3 is TGTGCCAGCAGCGTAGGTGCGGGGGGGCCTGAGACCCAGTACTTC. The encoded protein is CASSVGAGGPETQYF.

The rearrangement joins TRBV7-2 to TRBJ1-3; D is possibly TRBD1 (6 bases). CDR1 and CDR2 (germline): SGHTA, FQGNSA. V lost 5 bases to trimming and J lost 0 bases, with 14 bases between them. The CDR3 consists of 16 residues. In DNA, the CDR3 is TGTGCCAGCAGCCCCGCCAGGGGAGGCTCTGGAAACACCATATATTTT. It specifies CASSPARGGSGNTIYF.

The chain has TRBV28 and TRBJ1-4; D possibly corresponds to TRBD1 (5 bases). This CDR3 comprises 16 residues. V was cut by 5 bases and J by 3 bases, with 16 bases left in between. The V gene's germline CDR1 is MDHEN and CDR2 SYDVKM. The CDR3 loop reads CASSRVGGEANEKLFF. The CDR3 DNA sequence: TGTGCCAGCAGTAGGGTGGGGGGGGAAGCTAATGAAAAACTGTTTTTT.

This chain joins TRBV6-5 and TRBJ2-7; 8 bases map to TRBD1. CDR1 is MNHEY and CDR2 is SVGAGI in the germline V gene. This CDR3 is built from 13 residues. J was trimmed by 4 bases and V by 5 bases; bases with no gene match: 4. CDR3 DNA: TGTGCCAGCAGTCTGGACAGGGATTACGAGCAGTACTTC. This encodes CASSLDRDYEQYF.

J is TRBJ2-7 and V is TRBV6-5, with 9 bases matching TRBD2. The CDR3 has 16 amino acids. CDR1 is MNHEY, CDR2 SVGAGI, per germline. Trimming cost V 1 base and J 2 bases; bases outside gene matches: 6. CDR3 loop: CASSYWASGDAYEQYF. CDR3 coding DNA: TGTGCCAGCAGTTACTGGGCTAGCGGGGACGCCTACGAGCAGTACTTC.

The CDR3: CASSQSRSYTEAFF. CDR3 DNA sequence: TGCGCCAGCAGTCAATCGAGAAGTTACACTGAAGCTTTCTTT. The chain links TRBV23-1 to TRBJ1-1; D gene ambiguous. TRBV23-1 is recorded as an ORF, its role being uncertain. V was shortened by 0 bases and J by 3 bases, with 8 bases between the two germline ends. The CDR3 contains 14 residues.

V usage is TRBV29-1 and J usage is TRBJ2-2, with TRBD2 as a possible D gene (6 bases). CDR3 length: 14 residues. Germline V gives CDR1 SQVTM, CDR2 ANQGSEA. V lost 6 bases to trimming and J lost 6 bases, with 17 bases between them. The CDR3, as DNA: TGCAGCGTCAGTGGAGGGGTGACTGCCGGGGAGCTGTTTTTT. It yields the protein CSVSGGVTAGELFF.

This chain links TRBV6-4 with TRBJ2-3; 8 nucleotides agree with TRBD2. V gave up 0 bases and J gave up 4 bases; unmatched junction bases: 6. Germline V gene data show CDR1 as MRHNA and CDR2 as SNTAGT. CDR3 length: 16 amino acids. Written as DNA, the CDR3 is TGTGCCAGCAGTGACTCGAGTCGGGGGGGGCCAGATACGCAGTATTTT. Protein: CASSDSSRGGPDTQYF.

This rearrangement joins TRBV5-4 to TRBJ1-1; no clear D. The germline V and J ends were trimmed by 0 bases and 1 base, with 10 bases remaining between them. CDR3 length: 15 residues. CDR1 and CDR2 (germline): SGHNT, YYREEE (reference sequence). CDR3 sequence reads: CASSLGVNSNTEAFF. CDR3 sequence (DNA): TGTGCCAGCAGCTTGGGGGTCAACTCGAACACTGAAGCTTTCTTT.

The chain has TRBV6-5 and TRBJ1-6; D gene ambiguous. CDR3 size: 15 residues. The ends were cut back, 7 bases at V and 3 bases at J, with 13 bases in the middle. CDR1 is MNHEY and CDR2 is SVGAGI in the germline V gene. The CDR3 DNA is TGTGCCAGCACCCTTAGCTGGGGCTATAATTCACCCCTCCACTTT. Protein: CASTLSWGYNSPLHF.

This clone has only a few counts. This chain uses TRBV9 with TRBJ1-5; D is perhaps TRBD1 (6 bases). Germline V gives CDR1 SGDLS, CDR2 YYNGEE. V dropped 3 bases and J dropped 3 bases, with 10 bases sitting between them. The CDR3 spans 14 residues. The CDR3 region is CASSAGQLNQPQHF. In DNA form, the CDR3 reads TGTGCCAGCAGCGCCGGACAGCTCAATCAGCCCCAGCATTTT.

The chain combines TRBV19 with TRBJ1-2, with a possible D match to TRBD1 (6 bases). V gave up 7 bases and J gave up 4 bases, with 19 bases separating them. The length of the CDR3 is 15 residues. CDR1 is LNHDA, CDR2 SQIVND, per germline (reference sequence). The CDR3 bases are TGTGCCAGTACCCCCGAGGGGGGGACGCCCTATGGCTACACCTTC. Encoded protein: CASTPEGGTPYGYTF.

The rearrangement uses TRBV7-9 and TRBJ1-4; no definite D call. CDR3 length: 13 residues. CDR1 SEHNR and CDR2 FQNEAQ come from the germline V gene (reference sequence). With 1 base removed from V and 10 bases from J, the gap between germline ends came to 10 bases. The CDR3 loop reads CASSLDLSSKLFF. In nucleotides, the CDR3 is TGTGCCAGCAGCTTAGATTTAAGTTCAAAACTGTTTTTT.

V gene TRBV28 combines with J gene TRBJ2-7, with a tentative D call TRBD1 (5 bases). V was shortened by 3 bases and J by 2 bases, with 11 bases between the two germline ends. Germline V CDR1 and CDR2: MDHEN, SYDVKM. The CDR3 has 14 residues. The CDR3 region is CASSFRVTPYEQYF. As DNA, the CDR3 is TGTGCCAGCAGTTTCAGGGTTACTCCCTACGAGCAGTACTTC. Full variable domain (outside the CDR3, taken from reference TRBV28 and TRBJ2-7): DVKVTQSSRYLVKRTGEKVFLECVQDMDHENMFWYRQDPGLGLRLIYFSYDVKMKEKGDIPEGYSVSREKKERFSLILESASTNQTSMYLCASSFRVTPYEQYFGPGTRLTVT.

This clone showed up just once. The chain couples TRBV9 to TRBJ1-3, with 7 bases aligning to TRBD1. CDR3 length: 15 residues. V lost 1 base and J lost 0; bases outside the gene matches: 1. Looked up from germline, CDR1 is SGDLS and CDR2 is YYNGEE. The CDR3: CASSVSGGSGNTIYF. CDR3 nucleotide sequence: TGTGCCAGCAGCGTATCAGGGGGCTCTGGAAACACCATATATTTT. Supplemented by reference TRBV9 and TRBJ1-3, the full variable domain reads DSGVTQTPKHLITATGQRVTLRCSPRSGDLSVYWYQQSLDQGLQFLIQYYNGEERAKGNILERFSAQQFPDLHSELNLSSLELGDSALYFCASSVSGGSGNTIYFGEGSWLTVV.

The chain employs TRBV11-2 and TRBJ1-1, with a possible D match to TRBD1 (6 bases). Trimming left V 7 bases short and J 0 bases short, with 21 bases between. The CDR3 spans 17 residues. From germline, CDR1 is SGHAT and CDR2 FQNNGV. The CDR3 sequence is CASTGLARGTLNTEAFF. CDR3 nucleotide sequence: TGTGCCAGCACCGGTTTGGCCAGGGGAACACTGAACACTGAAGCTTTCTTT.

This sequence joins TRBV5-4 and TRBJ1-2; D perhaps matches TRBD1 (5 bases). CDR3 size: 17 residues. The ends were cut back, 4 bases at V and 4 bases at J, with 23 bases in the middle. The germline CDR1 and CDR2 sequences are SGHNT and YYREEE (reference sequence). CDR3: CASSPLGRGQESYGYTF. The DNA for the CDR3 is TGTGCCAGCAGCCCCCTAGGTAGGGGCCAGGAGTCCTATGGCTACACCTTC.

V is TRBV5-6 and J is TRBJ2-1; D ambiguous. The CDR3 consists of 14 residues. V lost 0 bases and J 3 bases, leaving 7 bases between the germline ends. Germline V gene lookup returns CDR1 SGHDT and CDR2 YYEEEE. The CDR3 loop is CASSLGRNYNEQFF. As DNA, the CDR3 is TGTGCCAGCAGCTTGGGACGTAACTACAATGAGCAGTTCTTC.

The V gene is TRBV6-2 or TRBV6-3, the J gene TRBJ2-3, with TRBD1 matching over 7 bases. Trimming took 6 bases from V and 1 from J; bases not matched to a gene: 7. CDR1 and CDR2 from the germline V gene are MNHEY and SVGEGT. The CDR3 covers 15 residues. CDR3 DNA: TGTGCCAGCAGCTCAGGGGGTTTGGGCACAGATACGCAGTATTTT. This gives the protein CASSSGGLGTDTQYF.

The chain couples TRBV30 to TRBJ1-1, with D possibly TRBD1 on 5 matching bases. This CDR3 has 13 amino acids. The germline V gene encodes CDR1 GTSNPN and CDR2 SVGIG (reference sequence). V was trimmed by 3 bases and J by 1 base, leaving 9 bases between them. CDR3 loop: CAWSPGANTEAFF. DNA for the CDR3: TGTGCCTGGAGCCCCGGGGCGAACACTGAAGCTTTCTTT. Full variable domain (missing parts from reference TRBV30 and TRBJ1-1): SQTIHQWPATLVQPVGSPLSLECTVEGTSNPNLYWYRQAAGRGLQLLFYSVGIGQISSEVPQNLSASRPQDRQFILSSKKLLLSDSGFYLCAWSPGANTEAFFGQGTRLTVV.

Only one count was recorded for this clone. The chain links TRBV7-9 to TRBJ2-7; D remains unclear. Trimming took off 0 bases at V and 1 base at J, with 4 bases between the two ends. Germline CDR1 and CDR2: SEHNR and FQNEAQ (reference sequence). This CDR3 has 13 residues. The CDR3 DNA sequence: TGTGCCAGCAGCTTAGCGCATTCCTACGAGCAGTACTTC. It is translated as CASSLAHSYEQYF. Looking up the rest from reference TRBV7-9 and TRBJ2-7 gives the full variable domain: DTGVSQNPRHKITKRGQNVTFRCDPISEHNRLYWYRQTLGQGPEFLTYFQNEAQLEKSRLLSDRFSAERPKGSFSTLEIQRTEQGDSAMYLCASSLAHSYEQYFGPGTRLTVT.

The chain uses TRBV6-2 or TRBV6-3 and TRBJ2-2, with D perhaps TRBD2 (5 bases). V was pared by 2 bases and J by 6 bases, with 25 bases between. The CDR3 is 19 residues long. Germline V gives CDR1 MNHEY, CDR2 SVGEGT. CDR3: CASSYLAVGLARSPGELFF. The CDR3, as DNA: TGTGCCAGCAGTTACCTCGCTGTAGGGCTAGCACGATCCCCCGGGGAGCTGTTTTTT.

The genes are TRBV10-3 and TRBJ2-3; 7 bases agree with TRBD2. The CDR3 sequence is 13 residues long. Trimming took 0 bases from V and 6 from J; bases not matched to a gene: 0. Germline values: CDR1 ENHRY, CDR2 SYGVKD. The CDR3 DNA sequence: TGTGCCATCAGTGAGTCAGCGGGGGATACGCAGTATTTT. Protein: CAISESAGDTQYF.

The chain has TRBV5-1 and TRBJ2-7, with D perhaps matching TRBD1 or TRBD2 (5 bases each). The V and J ends lost 0 bases and 1 base respectively, with 26 bases between them. The CDR3 spans 20 residues. Germline V gives CDR1 SGHRS, CDR2 YFSETQ. The CDR3 sequence is CASSLDPGSESRRVSYEQYF. In nucleotides, the CDR3 is TGCGCCAGCAGCTTGGATCCGGGGTCAGAGTCCCGCAGGGTGTCCTACGAGCAGTACTTC.

The chain couples TRBV7-8 to TRBJ1-4; D is undetermined. The CDR3 consists of 10 residues. Germline CDR1 reads SGHVS; CDR2 reads FQNEAQ. V was pared by 8 bases and J by 7 bases, with 5 bases between. In DNA form, the CDR3 reads TGTGCCAGCGATTGTGAAAAACTGTTTTTT. This translates into CASDCEKLFF.

In the case of this clone: In the same sample, other DNA sequences code for this CDR3. The rearrangement links TRBV7-8 to TRBJ1-1; TRBD1 might be the D (5 bases). The V gene's germline CDR1 is SGHVS and CDR2 FQNEAQ. V lost 3 bases to trimming and J lost 2 bases, with 7 bases between them. The CDR3 has 13 amino acids. The DNA for the CDR3 is TGTGCCAGCAGCTTGGGGCGAAACACTGAAGCTTTCTTT. Amino acid sequence: CASSLGRNTEAFF.

This clone was counted once. The CDR3 nucleotides read TGTGCCAGCAGCTTGGCGGCAGGGAGCAATCAGCCCCAGCATTTT. This encodes CASSLAAGSNQPQHF. The chain is built from TRBV7-2 and TRBJ1-5; possible D gene TRBD1, 5 bases. Trimming stripped 3 bases from V and 1 base from J, with 10 bases between. CDR1 is SGHTA and CDR2 is FQGNSA in the germline V gene. The CDR3 has 15 residues.

The V and J genes are TRBV6-5 and TRBJ1-1, with D hard to call. The CDR3 is made up of 11 amino acids. The germline V and J ends were trimmed by 7 bases and 4 bases, with 7 bases remaining between them. Germline V CDR1 and CDR2: MNHEY, SVGAGI. CDR3 nucleotides: TGTGCCAGCACCGTGGGCACTGAAGCTTTCTTT. The encoded protein is CASTVGTEAFF.

This chain joins TRBV27 and TRBJ1-2; D uncertain. Germline V lookup: CDR1 MNHEY, CDR2 SMNVEV (reference sequence). The CDR3 has 11 amino acids. V lost 6 bases, J lost 4 bases, and 6 bases lay in between. The CDR3 DNA is TGTGCCAGCAGGAATTCCTATGGCTACACCTTC. It translates to CASRNSYGYTF.

The chain links TRBV5-4 to TRBJ2-1; 8 nucleotides agree with TRBD2. Germline values: CDR1 SGHNT, CDR2 YYREEE (reference sequence). Trimming cost V 0 bases and J 2 bases; bases outside gene matches: 1. This CDR3 is built from 15 residues. The CDR3 sequence: CASSLAGGAYNEQFF. The CDR3 DNA reads as TGTGCCAGCAGCTTGGCGGGAGGGGCCTACAATGAGCAGTTCTTC.

CDR3 coding DNA: TGCGCCAGCAGAGGGACTGCTGGGGCCAACGTCCTGACTTTC. Its translation is CASRGTAGANVLTF. This chain joins TRBV5-1 and TRBJ2-6; a weak D match, TRBD2 (6 bases). CDR1 and CDR2 (germline): SGHRS, YFSETQ. Trimming stripped 5 bases from V and 2 bases from J, with 8 bases between. This CDR3 is 14 amino acids long.